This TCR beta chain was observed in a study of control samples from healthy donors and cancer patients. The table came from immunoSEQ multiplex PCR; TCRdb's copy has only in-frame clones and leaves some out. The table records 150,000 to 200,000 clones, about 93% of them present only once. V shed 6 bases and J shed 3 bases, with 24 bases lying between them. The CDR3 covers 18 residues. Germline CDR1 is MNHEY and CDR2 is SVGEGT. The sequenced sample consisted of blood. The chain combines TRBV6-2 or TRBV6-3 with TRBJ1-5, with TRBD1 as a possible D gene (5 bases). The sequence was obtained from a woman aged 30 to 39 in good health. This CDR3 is CASSRRPDSPGTNQPQHF. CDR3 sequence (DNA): TGTGCCAGCAGCCGACGACCTGACAGCCCCGGGACCAATCAGCCCCAGCATTTT.